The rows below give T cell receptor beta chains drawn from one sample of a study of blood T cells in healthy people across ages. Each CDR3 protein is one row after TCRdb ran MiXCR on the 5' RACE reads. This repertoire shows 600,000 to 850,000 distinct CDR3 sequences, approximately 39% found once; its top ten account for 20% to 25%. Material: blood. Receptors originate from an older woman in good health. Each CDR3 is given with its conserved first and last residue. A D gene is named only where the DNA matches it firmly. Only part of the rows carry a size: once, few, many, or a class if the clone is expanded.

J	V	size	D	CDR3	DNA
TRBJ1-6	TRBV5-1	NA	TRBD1	CASSTSGQSNSPLHF	TGCGCCAGCAGCACCTCGGGACAGTCCAATTCACCCCTCCACTTT
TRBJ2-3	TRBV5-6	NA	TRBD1	CASSPGQVLGDTQYF	TGTGCCAGCAGCCCGGGACAGGTTTTAGGAGATACGCAGTATTTT
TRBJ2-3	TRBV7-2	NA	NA	CASSLGSDGTQYF	TGTGCCAGCAGCTTAGGATCTGACGGTACGCAGTATTTT
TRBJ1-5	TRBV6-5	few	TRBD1	CASSRDRHQPQHF	TGTGCCAGCAGTAGGGACAGACATCAGCCCCAGCATTTT
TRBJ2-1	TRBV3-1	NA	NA	CASSFTGNYNEQFF	TGTGCCAGCAGTTTCACAGGGAACTACAATGAGCAGTTCTTC
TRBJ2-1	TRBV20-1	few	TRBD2	CSASGGGAVNEQFF	TGCAGTGCTAGTGGCGGGGGGGCGGTAAATGAGCAGTTCTTC
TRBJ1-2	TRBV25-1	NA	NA	CASSEHRDLANYGYTF	TGTGCCAGCAGTGAACACCGGGATCTAGCTAACTATGGCTACACCTTC
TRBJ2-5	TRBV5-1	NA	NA	CASRLLGEDPFQETQYF	TGCGCCAGCAGGCTTCTAGGGGAGGACCCTTTTCAAGAGACCCAGTACTTC
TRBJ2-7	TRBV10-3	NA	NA	CAISKQQGPLSYEQYF	TGTGCCATCAGTAAGCAACAGGGACCCCTCTCCTACGAGCAGTACTTC
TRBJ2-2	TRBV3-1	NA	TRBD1	CASSDGDRGSAGELFF	TGTGCCAGCAGCGACGGAGACAGGGGGTCTGCCGGGGAGCTGTTTTTT
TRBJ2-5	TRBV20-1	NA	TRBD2	CSALAGGIRETQYF	TGCAGTGCTCTAGCGGGAGGGATCAGAGAGACCCAGTACTTC
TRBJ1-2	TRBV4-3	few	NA	CASSQESQPGGYTF	TGCGCCAGCAGCCAAGAATCACAGCCTGGAGGCTACACCTTC
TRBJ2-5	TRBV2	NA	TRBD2	CASSSGRIQETQYF	TGTGCCAGCAGTAGCGGGAGAATCCAAGAGACCCAGTACTTC
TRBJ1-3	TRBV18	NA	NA	CASSHPVTVTNTIYF	TGTGCCAGCTCTCATCCCGTGACAGTAACAAACACCATATATTTT
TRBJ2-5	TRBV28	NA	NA	CASSLLPETQYF	TGTGCCAGCAGTTTACTACCAGAGACCCAGTACTTC
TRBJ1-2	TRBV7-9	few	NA	CASSLEASSAYGYTF	TGTGCCAGCAGCTTAGAGGCCTCTTCCGCCTATGGCTACACCTTC
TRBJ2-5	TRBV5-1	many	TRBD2	CASSQGTSGGQETQYF	TGCGCCAGCAGCCAAGGAACTAGCGGGGGACAAGAGACCCAGTACTTC
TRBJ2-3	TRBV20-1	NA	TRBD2	CSATNLTSGGETDTQYF	TGCAGTGCCACAAATCTCACTAGCGGGGGGGAAACAGATACGCAGTATTTT
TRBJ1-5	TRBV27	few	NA	CASSLQGSRDQPQHF	TGTGCCAGCAGTTTACAGGGGTCTCGTGATCAGCCCCAGCATTTT
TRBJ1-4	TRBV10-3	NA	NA	CAIGGGYEAEKLFF	TGTGCCATCGGGGGTGGTTACGAGGCTGAAAAACTGTTTTTT
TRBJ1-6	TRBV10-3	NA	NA	CAIRERNSPLHF	TGTGCCATCAGGGAGAGGAATTCACCCCTCCACTTT
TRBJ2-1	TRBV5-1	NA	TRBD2	CASVRGGGAEDEQFF	TGCGCCAGCGTACGGGGCGGGGGGGCTGAGGATGAGCAGTTCTTC
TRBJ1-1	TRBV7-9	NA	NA	CASSFVGQGWNTEAFF	TGTGCCAGCAGCTTCGTAGGGCAGGGCTGGAACACTGAAGCTTTCTTT
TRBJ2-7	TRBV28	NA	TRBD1	CASSGRGQGAYEQYF	TGTGCCAGCAGTGGACGGGGACAGGGGGCCTACGAGCAGTACTTC
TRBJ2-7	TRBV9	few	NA	CASSVAPTVSYEQYF	TGTGCCAGCAGCGTAGCCCCGACAGTCTCCTACGAGCAGTACTTC
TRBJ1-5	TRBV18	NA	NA	CASSLHSESQPQHF	TGTGCCAGCTCACTTCATTCAGAAAGCCAGCCCCAGCATTTT
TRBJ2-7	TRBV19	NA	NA	CASSNGPGVYEQYF	TGTGCCAGTAGCAATGGACCCGGCGTGTACGAGCAGTACTTC
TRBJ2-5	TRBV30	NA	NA	CAWSAVQETQYF	TGTGCCTGGAGTGCAGTTCAGGAGACCCAGTACTTC
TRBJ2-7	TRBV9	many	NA	CASSVGLPPYEQYF	TGTGCCAGCAGCGTAGGACTACCCCCCTACGAGCAGTACTTC
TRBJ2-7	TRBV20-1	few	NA	CSARSQGGEQYF	TGCAGTGCTAGGTCCCAGGGGGGCGAGCAGTACTTC
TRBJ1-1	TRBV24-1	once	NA	CATGGGGTEAFF	TGTGCCACTGGAGGTGGAGGAACTGAAGCTTTCTTT
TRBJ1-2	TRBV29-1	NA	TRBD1	CSVRDPGGYGYTF	TGCAGCGTTCGGGACCCAGGGGGCTATGGCTACACCTTC
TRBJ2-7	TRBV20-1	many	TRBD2	CSARDLKTSDSYEQYF	TGCAGTGCTAGAGATCTTAAGACTAGCGACTCCTACGAGCAGTACTTC
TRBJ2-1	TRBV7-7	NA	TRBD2	CASSEGLAGVIHEQFF	TGTGCTAGCAGCGAGGGACTAGCGGGAGTCATACATGAGCAGTTCTTC
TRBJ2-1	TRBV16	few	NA	CASSQSGSRGTREQFF	TGTGCCAGCAGCCAATCGGGCAGCCGGGGGACCAGAGAGCAGTTCTTC
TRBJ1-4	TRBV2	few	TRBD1	CASSPDRGGEKLFF	TGTGCCAGCAGTCCCGACAGGGGAGGTGAAAAACTGTTTTTT
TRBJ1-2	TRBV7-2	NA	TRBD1	CASSNDRHRGVYGYTF	TGTGCCAGCAGCAACGACCGACACAGGGGTGTCTATGGCTACACCTTC
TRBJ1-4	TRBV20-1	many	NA	CSANTGVDNEKLFF	TGCAGTGCCAACACCGGAGTCGATAATGAAAAACTGTTTTTT
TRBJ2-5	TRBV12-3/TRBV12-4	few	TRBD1	CASSQGQVQTQYF	TGTGCCAGCTCACAGGGGCAGGTGCAGACCCAGTACTTC
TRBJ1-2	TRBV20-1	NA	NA	CSASDTRVVYYTF	TGCAGTGCATCCGACACGCGTGTCGTTTACTACACCTTC
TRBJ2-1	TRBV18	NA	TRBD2	CASSRRLDPGGTSANEQFF	TGTGCCAGCTCACGACGTCTGGACCCAGGGGGGACTAGCGCCAATGAGCAGTTCTTC
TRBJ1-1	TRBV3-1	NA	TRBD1	CASSPTGTGTIKGPEAFF	TGTGCCAGCAGCCCCACCGGGACAGGGACTATTAAGGGTCCTGAAGCTTTCTTT
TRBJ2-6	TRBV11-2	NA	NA	CASSLDRGAGANVLTF	TGTGCCAGCAGCTTAGATAGGGGTGCTGGGGCCAACGTCCTGACTTTC
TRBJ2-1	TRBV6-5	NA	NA	CASSYTIGSLTYNEQFF	TGTGCCAGCAGTTACACGATAGGCAGCCTAACTTACAATGAGCAGTTCTTC
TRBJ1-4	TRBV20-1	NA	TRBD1	CSAGDGTGGEKLFF	TGCAGTGCTGGAGATGGGACAGGGGGCGAAAAACTGTTTTTT